The present T cell receptor (beta chain) was sequenced within a study of cytomegalovirus exposure and HLA in healthy donors. Points from the study as a whole: Overall, approximately 150 TCR beta chains were annotated as cytomegalovirus-associated. Sequencing had likely introduced a cluster of highly shared sequence variants as an artifact. A later analysis showed HLA-associated TCR beta chains outstripping equally common others in clonal expansion. In vitro checks showed that three CMV-associated chains really do target CMV antigens.

The CDR3 covers 14 residues. Germline V gene lookup returns CDR1 SGHVS and CDR2 FQNEAQ. The trim removed 5 bases at V and 4 bases at J, leaving 6 bases unmatched. In regard to this clone: Its antigen is unknown.

The PCR used 60 Vbeta and 13 Jbeta primers. Repertoires were generated with immunoSEQ multiplex PCR, while TCRdb's copy carries only in-frame clones and drops some. This table has around 100,000 clones, about 83% appearing once. This chain uses TRBV7-8 with TRBJ2-5, with 8 positions matching TRBD1. The source material was PBMCs. This TCR was recovered from a woman under 30 in good health and CMV-seropositive. The CDR3 DNA is TGTGCCAGCAGCCCCAGGACAGGGTTAGAGACCCAGTACTTC. As protein: CASSPRTGLETQYF.